The clone carrying this T cell receptor (beta chain) showed up just a few times. No antigen is known for it. Germline CDR1 reads SNHLY; CDR2 reads FYNNEI. The CDR3 is 15 amino acids. V lost 7 bases to trimming and J lost 2 bases; unmatched junction nucleotides: 8. Researchers ran the PCR with 60 Vbeta and 13 Jbeta primers. Generated by immunoSEQ multiplex PCR, the TCRdb table keeps only in-frame clones and is missing some. Among 200,000 to 250,000 clones, 65% to 90% were seen once, and the ten largest hold roughly 1.5%. The data were obtained in a study of cytomegalovirus exposure and HLA in healthy donors. Overall study findings and caveats: TCR association rates varied by HLA locus in a later analysis, with DRB1 highest and HLA-C lowest. Investigators reported 164 TCR beta chains as tied to cytomegalovirus. Rare TCR sequences predominated, though certain public TCRs were found in many donors.

The sequence was obtained from a girl aged 5 to 17 in good health and CMV-seronegative. The J gene is TRBJ1-5, the V gene TRBV2; 7 bases match TRBD1. Input material: PBMCs. The CDR3 spells CASTRGTAGNQPQHF. In nucleotides, the CDR3 is TGTGCCAGCACCCGGGGGACAGCCGGCAATCAGCCCCAGCATTTT.